This T cell receptor (beta chain) was obtained from a study of cytomegalovirus exposure and HLA in healthy donors. Amplification used 60 Vbeta primers and 13 Jbeta primers. This table comes from immunoSEQ multiplex PCR, and its TCRdb copy is limited to in-frame clones, with some not included. This table has about 55,000 clones, about 82% appearing once. Points on this clone: What it binds is unknown.

General study points: In a later analysis, the majority of CMV-associated beta chains seemingly showed HLA restriction. There were some public TCRs occurring in many donors, but most TCR sequences were rare. Serostatus for CMV was the only available immune exposure information. Of the V segments, some could not be distinguished, including TRBV6-2 and TRBV6-3, and were excluded.

J was trimmed by 0 bases and V by 6 bases; bases with no gene match: 4. This CDR3 contains 15 residues. Germline-derived CDR1 and CDR2 are SGHTA and FQGNSA. The source material was PBMCs. This TCR came from a man aged 25-40 years in good health and CMV-seronegative. The gene calls are TRBV7-2 and TRBJ1-1, with 10 positions matching TRBD1. In nucleotides, the CDR3 is TGTGCCAGCAGGGGACAGGGGCGAATGAACACTGAAGCTTTCTTT. It codes for CASRGQGRMNTEAFF. The full variable domain, completed using reference TRBV7-2 and TRBJ1-1, is GAGVSQSPSNKVTEKGKDVELRCDPISGHTALYWYRQSLGQGLEFLIYFQGNSAPDKSGLPSDRFSAERTGGSVSTLTIQRTQQEDSAVYLCASRGQGRMNTEAFFGQGTRLTVV.